This T cell receptor beta chain was sequenced during a study of blood T cell repertoires in COVID-19. Whole-study context: Whether acute or convalescent, the COVID-19 samples came from the United States, Italy and Spain. In each case, the material was cDNA or gDNA derived from T cells, B-cell-depleted T cells, or PBMCs.

Study processing details: Amplification of reference gene primers was used by the study to estimate nucleated cell counts. Clones were read by immunoSEQ multiplex PCR, and TCRdb kept only the in-frame ones, dropping some. The V and J calls and the clone size are those of that table, but D and trimming were determined from the DNA. The table shows some 73,000 clones, with approximately 80% occurring only once. The V end was cut by 3 bases, the J end by 1 base, with 9 bases between. Germline-derived CDR1 and CDR2 are MRHNA and SNTAGT. CDR3 length: 15 amino acids. The chain has TRBV6-4 and TRBJ2-2; D is unresolved. The sequence was obtained from a woman aged 60 to 75 with acute or convalescent COVID-19. The sequencing input was peripheral blood. The CDR3 bases are TGTGCCAGCAGTGAAATCACAAGGAACACCGGGGAGCTGTTTTTT. This translates into CASSEITRNTGELFF.